This is a list of T cell receptor beta chains from one sample in a study of control samples from healthy donors and cancer patients. Clones were sequenced by immunoSEQ multiplex PCR, and TCRdb holds only the in-frame ones, with some missing. The sample includes around 99,000 clones, 90% of them seen just once. Sequencing used blood. The source is a human donor in good health. The donor label of this sample is uncertain. The CDR3 runs from the conserved cysteine through the conserved F or W. Fields, in order: clone size, D gene, J gene, V gene, CDR3 protein, CDR3 DNA. The D gene is left open where the match is weak. Part of the rows lack a size; the others show once, few, many or a class for expanded clones.

>.|.|TRBJ1-6|TRBV6-5
CASRSEGDYNSPLHF
TGTGCCAGCAGATCTGAGGGGGACTATAATTCACCCCTCCACTTT
>.|TRBD1|TRBJ2-1|TRBV5-4
CASSSPTGWNNEQFF
TGTGCCAGCAGCTCCCCGACAGGGTGGAACAATGAGCAGTTCTTC
>.|.|TRBJ2-7|TRBV7-3
CASSLKFYGPYEQYF
TGTGCCAGCAGCTTAAAATTTTACGGTCCCTACGAGCAGTACTTC
>.|TRBD1|TRBJ2-5|TRBV7-6
CASSLAPGQGVGETQYF
TGTGCCAGCAGCTTAGCCCCAGGACAGGGCGTGGGAGAGACCCAGTACTTC
>.|.|TRBJ1-2|TRBV20-1
CSVGGNYGYTF
TGCAGTGTGGGGGGGAACTATGGCTACACCTTC
>.|.|TRBJ2-7|TRBV24-1
CATSDGHHYEQYF
TGTGCCACCAGTGACGGCCACCACTACGAGCAGTACTTC
>.|.|TRBJ1-5|TRBV6-2/TRBV6-3
CASSQDSRPQHF
TGTGCCAGCAGCCAGGACAGCCGGCCCCAGCATTTT
>.|TRBD2|TRBJ2-3|TRBV5-1
CASSLRGTSGGSSTDTQYF
TGCGCCAGCAGCCTAAGAGGGACTAGCGGGGGCTCTAGCACAGATACGCAGTATTTT
>.|.|TRBJ2-5|TRBV12-3/TRBV12-4
CASRDNEETQYF
TGTGCCAGCAGGGATAACGAAGAGACCCAGTACTTC
>.|TRBD1|TRBJ1-5|TRBV2
CASSPGQVGNQPQHF
TGTGCCAGCAGTCCGGGACAGGTAGGCAATCAGCCCCAGCATTTT
>.|.|TRBJ2-7|TRBV11-3
CASSGTPSYEQYF
TGTGCCAGCAGCGGGACACCGTCCTACGAGCAGTACTTC
>.|.|TRBJ1-6|TRBV11-1
CASSLDGRYNSPLHF
TGTGCCAGCAGCTTAGACGGACGGTATAATTCACCCCTCCACTTT
>once|.|TRBJ1-6|TRBV6-6
CASSHQGRKYNSPLHF
TGTGCCAGCAGTCACCAAGGACGGAAGTATAATTCACCCCTCCACTTT
>.|.|TRBJ1-5|TRBV7-2
CASSARQRGYGLGEPQHF
TGTGCCAGCAGCGCCCGTCAGAGAGGGTACGGACTCGGGGAGCCCCAGCATTTT
>.|.|TRBJ1-5|TRBV3-1/TRBV3-2
CASSNAGASNQPQHF
TGTGCCAGCAGCAATGCAGGCGCTAGCAATCAGCCCCAGCATTTT
>.|TRBD1|TRBJ1-2|TRBV5-4
CASSADRASGYTF
TGTGCCAGCAGCGCTGACAGGGCGAGTGGCTACACCTTC
>.|.|TRBJ2-2|TRBV7-3
CASSLSYHSNTGELFF
TGTGCCAGCAGCTTAAGCTACCACTCCAACACCGGGGAGCTGTTTTTT
>.|TRBD1|TRBJ2-5|TRBV24-1
CATSEETGAETQYF
TGTGCCACCAGTGAAGAGACAGGGGCCGAGACCCAGTACTTC
>once|.|TRBJ1-6|TRBV7-2
CASSSDSYNSPLHF
TGTGCCAGCAGCTCGGACAGTTATAATTCACCCCTCCACTTT
>.|TRBD1|TRBJ1-3|TRBV19
CASRQGAGNTIYF
TGTGCCAGTAGACAGGGGGCTGGAAACACCATATATTTT
>.|TRBD1|TRBJ1-2|TRBV6-6
CASSLHRGWEDYGYTF
TGTGCCAGCAGTCTACACAGGGGCTGGGAGGACTATGGCTACACCTTC
>.|TRBD2|TRBJ2-3|TRBV7-2
CASSRTSGATDTQYF
TGTGCCAGCAGCCGGACTAGCGGGGCCACAGATACGCAGTATTTT
>once|.|TRBJ1-2|TRBV19
CASSGGLSAPYGYTF
TGTGCCAGTAGTGGGGGACTTTCAGCCCCCTATGGCTACACCTTC
>.|.|TRBJ1-2|TRBV2
CASSEAVSVYGYTF
TGTGCCAGCAGTGAAGCGGTGTCAGTGTATGGCTACACCTTC
>.|.|TRBJ1-3|TRBV6-1
CASSEAVTASGNTIYF
TGTGCCAGCAGTGAAGCTGTAACAGCCTCTGGAAACACCATATATTTT
>.|.|TRBJ2-6|TRBV5-1
CASSLGASGANVLTF
TGCGCCAGCAGCTTGGGCGCCTCTGGGGCCAACGTCCTGACTTTC
>.|.|TRBJ2-2|TRBV6-5
CASSSFGQGATGELFF
TGTGCCAGCAGTTCCTTCGGGCAGGGAGCCACCGGGGAGCTGTTTTTT
>.|.|TRBJ1-5|TRBV12-3/TRBV12-4
CASSLRSGQPQHF
TGTGCCAGCAGTTTGCGGTCGGGCCAGCCCCAGCATTTT
>.|.|TRBJ1-1|TRBV18
CASSLQGDTEAFF
TGTGCCAGCTCTCTACAGGGTGACACTGAAGCTTTCTTT
>once|.|TRBJ1-3|TRBV10-3
CAISESGSGNTIYF
TGTGCCATCAGTGAGTCGGGATCTGGAAACACCATATATTTT
>.|.|TRBJ1-4|TRBV4-1
CASSQDRGGSEKLFF
TGCGCCAGCAGCCAAGATAGGGGAGGGAGTGAAAAACTGTTTTTT
>few|TRBD1|TRBJ2-7|TRBV27
CASSSLGTGLNEQYF
TGTGCCAGCAGTTCACTCGGGACAGGGTTAAACGAGCAGTACTTC
>.|.|TRBJ1-4|TRBV28
CASRGRGEKLFF
TGTGCCAGCAGGGGGAGGGGTGAAAAACTGTTTTTT
>.|TRBD1|TRBJ2-3|TRBV5-1
CASSLDADRGDTQYF
TGCGCCAGCAGCTTGGATGCAGACAGGGGAGATACGCAGTATTTT
>.|.|TRBJ1-2|TRBV7-8
CASSLQGKRGYTF
TGTGCCAGCAGCCTTCAGGGGAAGAGGGGCTACACCTTC
>.|.|TRBJ1-2|TRBV2
CASTQGDYGYTF
TGTGCCAGCACTCAGGGTGACTATGGCTACACCTTC
>.|TRBD1|TRBJ2-1|TRBV19
CASSSKGQGIGNEQFF
TGTGCCAGTAGCTCTAAAGGACAGGGAATCGGGAATGAGCAGTTCTTC
>.|.|TRBJ2-1|TRBV6-5
CASSRLSRTGTKQFF
TGTGCCAGCAGTCGTCTGAGTCGTACCGGGACAAAGCAGTTCTTC
>.|.|TRBJ1-1|TRBV5-1
CASSIGNRENTEAFF
TGCGCCAGCAGCATTGGGAACAGAGAGAACACTGAAGCTTTCTTT
>.|TRBD2|TRBJ2-1|TRBV3-1/TRBV3-2
CASTGGPSYNEQFF
TGTGCCAGCACGGGGGGGCCATCCTACAATGAGCAGTTCTTC
>.|.|TRBJ1-2|TRBV10-3
CAISAGAGYGYTF
TGTGCCATCAGTGCAGGGGCGGGCTATGGCTACACCTTC
>.|.|TRBJ2-2|TRBV2
CASSGVTTYTGELFF
TGTGCCAGCAGTGGTGTAACCACTTACACCGGGGAGCTGTTTTTT
>.|TRBD1|TRBJ2-3|TRBV7-8
CASSQHRGDTQYF
TGTGCCAGCAGTCAACACAGGGGAGATACGCAGTATTTT
>few|.|TRBJ1-3|TRBV28
CASSAGLRLTISGNTIYF
TGTGCCAGCAGTGCCGGACTCAGGTTAACCATCTCTGGAAACACCATATATTTT
>once|.|TRBJ1-2|TRBV9
CASSSWDPDYGYTF
TGTGCCAGCAGCTCATGGGATCCGGACTATGGCTACACCTTC